The 27 T cell receptor beta chains presented below share a single source sample, sequenced in a study of vaccination effects on CD4 cells after COVID-19. The antigens for these receptors are not known. TCRdb keeps only in-frame clones here, not all; method: immunoSEQ multiplex PCR. The sample shows under 80,000 clones, about 74% of them seen only once. Sequencing in the ViraFEST assay came after antigen-specific CD4+ T cells had been expanded with viral peptide pools, which were used to stimulate PBMC. The authors isolated CD4+ T cells after less than eleven days of culture. Sequenced material: CD4+ T cells from PBMCs cultured with HCoV-229E spike peptides, taken before COVID-19 vaccination. The origin of the receptors is a human donor who received a COVID-19 vaccine.

The chain links TRBV7-2 to TRBJ2-4; D remains unclear. V lost 2 bases, J lost 0 bases, and 14 bases lay in between. Germline lookup yields CDR1 SGHTA and CDR2 FQGNSA. CDR3 length: 17 amino acids. CDR3 nucleotides: TGTGCCAGCAGCTTATCCTCGGCGAACCTAGCCAAAAACATTCAGTACTTC. This codes for CASSLSSANLAKNIQYF.

The rearrangement uses TRBV29-1 and TRBJ1-1, with D maybe TRBD1 (5 bases). The CDR3 length is 13 residues. V was pared by 7 bases and J by 2 bases, with 14 bases between. From germline, CDR1 is SQVTM and CDR2 ANQGSEA. The CDR3: CSAGHIPNTEAFF. In nucleotides, the CDR3 is TGCAGCGCAGGACACATCCCTAACACTGAAGCTTTCTTT. The full variable domain, its missing parts supplied by reference TRBV29-1 and TRBJ1-1, is SAVISQKPSRDICQRGTSLTIQCQVDSQVTMMFWYRQQPGQSLTLIATANQGSEATYESGFVIDKFPISRPNLTFSTLTVSNMSPEDSSIYLCSAGHIPNTEAFFGQGTRLTVV.

The rearrangement links TRBV18 to TRBJ2-5; D gene uncertain. Looked up from germline, CDR1 is KGHSH and CDR2 is LQKENI. The length of the CDR3 is 17 residues. V was trimmed by 3 bases and J by 1 base, leaving 18 bases between them. As DNA, the CDR3 is TGTGCCAGCTCACCTAGCTCCGGCCGTCGGGCCCAAGAGACCCAGTACTTC. Its translation: CASSPSSGRRAQETQYF. Based on the CDR3 plus reference TRBV18 and TRBJ2-5, the full variable domain is NAGVMQNPRHLVRRRGQEARLRCSPMKGHSHVYWYRQLPEEGLKFMVYLQKENIIDESGMPKERFSAEFPKEGPSILRIQQVVRGDSAAYFCASSPSSGRRAQETQYFGPGTRLLVL.

The V call is TRBV6-6, the J call TRBJ2-7; the D gene is possibly TRBD1 (5 bases). The CDR3 sequence is 14 residues long. V dropped 6 bases and J dropped 3 bases, with 15 bases sitting between them. The germline gives CDR1 MNHNY, CDR2 SVGAGI (reference sequence). The CDR3, as DNA: TGTGCCAGCAGGGCTACTCAGGGTCTCTACGAGCAGTACGTC. Translated: CASRATQGLYEQYV.

The CDR3 nucleotides read TGTGCCACCAGTGATCCGGGGCAGGGAAACACCGGGGAGCTGTTTTTT. Its translation: CATSDPGQGNTGELFF. V gene TRBV24-1 combines with J gene TRBJ2-2, with D perhaps matching TRBD1 or TRBD2 (5 bases each). The V and J ends lost 3 bases and 2 bases respectively, with 12 bases between them. The germline gives CDR1 KGHDR, CDR2 SFDVKD. This CDR3 has 16 residues.

In this sample, this clone turned up a few times. The chain has TRBV6-1 and TRBJ1-5; TRBD1 matches 7 bases. There are 16 residues in the CDR3. CDR1 and CDR2 (germline): MNHNS, SASEGT. J lost 7 bases, V lost 2 bases, and 11 bases had no gene match. The CDR3 reads CASSENRGDSGQPQHF. In DNA form, the CDR3 reads TGTGCCAGCAGTGAAAACAGGGGCGACTCAGGGCAGCCCCAGCATTTT.

The CDR3 here is CATSDTRVDEQFF. CDR3 nucleotide sequence: TGTGCCACCAGTGATACCAGGGTAGATGAGCAGTTCTTC. The rearrangement uses TRBV24-1 and TRBJ2-1; possible D gene TRBD1, 5 bases. CDR1 is KGHDR, CDR2 SFDVKD, per germline. The CDR3 runs 13 residues. Deletions cut 3 bases from V and 8 bases from J, with 10 bases between.

The genes are TRBV7-8 and TRBJ2-1; TRBD2 agrees at 8 bases. Germline loops: CDR1 SGHVS, CDR2 FQNEAQ. The junction had 4 bases not matched to a gene; V was cut back by 3 bases and J by 3 bases. This CDR3 has 15 amino acids. CDR3 bases: TGTGCCAGCAGCTTTGGACTAGCCAGCTACAATGAGCAGTTCTTC. Its protein is CASSFGLASYNEQFF.

This clone turned up a few times. V gene TRBV5-1 combines with J gene TRBJ2-1; 12 bases are a match to TRBD2. The CDR3 length is 17 residues. Germline lookup yields CDR1 SGHRS and CDR2 YFSETQ. V lost 3 bases and J lost 2; bases outside the gene matches: 6. CDR3 region: CASSYATSGGPYNEQFF. CDR3 sequence (DNA): TGCGCCAGCAGCTATGCGACTAGCGGGGGTCCCTACAATGAGCAGTTCTTC. Based on the CDR3 plus reference TRBV5-1 and TRBJ2-1, the full variable domain is KAGVTQTPRYLIKTRGQQVTLSCSPISGHRSVSWYQQTPGQGLQFLFEYFSETQRNKGNFPGRFSGRQFSNSRSEMNVSTLELGDSALYLCASSYATSGGPYNEQFFGPGTRLTVL.

The V gene is TRBV24-1, the J gene TRBJ2-5; D is uncertain. With 2 bases removed from V and 7 bases from J, the gap between germline ends came to 16 bases. CDR1 is KGHDR, CDR2 SFDVKD, per germline. This CDR3 has 15 amino acids. This CDR3 reads CATSDSGPQKATQYF. The CDR3 bases are TGTGCCACCAGTGATTCCGGGCCCCAGAAGGCGACCCAGTACTTC.

The chain recombines TRBV29-1 with TRBJ1-2; no clear D gene. The CDR3 sequence is 11 residues long. Trimming stripped 3 bases from V and 4 bases from J, with 6 bases between. In germline, CDR1 is SQVTM, CDR2 ANQGSEA. In nucleotides, the CDR3 is TGCAGCGTTGACCATGGCTATGGCTACACCTTC. Amino acids: CSVDHGYGYTF.

This clone was recorded a few times. The chain employs TRBV7-2 and TRBJ2-1; D may be TRBD2 (7 bases). CDR1 SGHTA and CDR2 FQGNSA come from the germline V gene. V lost 5 bases and J 7 bases, leaving 18 bases between the germline ends. The CDR3 has 15 amino acids. CDR3 loop: CASSRRGGASNEQFF. As DNA, the CDR3 is TGTGCCAGCAGCCGGAGGGGGGGGGCAAGTAATGAGCAGTTCTTC.

This rearrangement joins TRBV6-5 to TRBJ1-1, with a weak D call TRBD1 (6 bases). The CDR3 sequence is 15 residues long. Germline assignment: CDR1 MNHEY and CDR2 SVGAGI. V lost 6 bases to trimming and J lost 1 base, with 15 bases between them. For the CDR3, the DNA is TGTGCCAGCAGGGGACAAAGCGGAGGGAACACTGAAGCTTTCTTT. Its protein is CASRGQSGGNTEAFF.

This clone came up a few times. The DNA of the CDR3 is TGTGCCAGCAGCTTCCGGGACCGGACCAATTATGGCTACACCTTC. Protein: CASSFRDRTNYGYTF. V and J are TRBV5-4 and TRBJ1-2; D may be TRBD1 (5 bases). Germline CDR1 reads SGHNT; CDR2 reads YYREEE (reference sequence). The V gene lost 2 bases and the J gene lost 5 bases, with 16 bases spanning the gap. This CDR3 contains 15 residues.

The gene calls are TRBV9 and TRBJ2-1; either TRBD1 or TRBD2 may supply D (5 bases each). The CDR3 has 14 amino acids. Germline CDR1 SGDLS, CDR2 YYNGEE. V gave up 3 bases and J gave up 9 bases, with 16 bases separating them. The CDR3 coding sequence is TGTGCCAGCAGCGACCGGATTGGGGCGGGTGAGCAGTTCTTC. Encoded protein: CASSDRIGAGEQFF.

The rearrangement joins TRBV2 to TRBJ1-5; a weak D match, TRBD1 (5 bases). The CDR3 consists of 14 residues. The V gene lost 4 bases and the J gene lost 2 bases, with 9 bases spanning the gap. Looked up from germline, CDR1 is SNHLY and CDR2 is FYNNEI. CDR3 amino acids: CASSVGGGNQPQHF. The CDR3 DNA reads as TGTGCCAGCAGTGTGGGGGGGGGCAATCAGCCCCAGCATTTT. Variable domain in full (rest from reference TRBV2 and TRBJ1-5): EPEVTQTPSHQVTQMGQEVILRCVPISNHLYFYWYRQILGQKVEFLVSFYNNEISEKSEIFDDQFSVERPDGSNFTLKIRSTKLEDSAMYFCASSVGGGNQPQHFGDGTRLSIL.

The chain recombines TRBV19 with TRBJ1-5; D is perhaps TRBD1 (6 bases). Germline V gene lookup returns CDR1 LNHDA and CDR2 SQIVND (reference sequence). This CDR3 region has 15 residues. V was pared by 7 bases and J by 0 bases, with 13 bases between. The CDR3 reads CASKGVPNSNQPQHF. In nucleotides, the CDR3 is TGTGCCAGTAAGGGGGTCCCTAATAGCAATCAGCCCCAGCATTTT.

CDR3 residues: CASSTGGSGANVLTF. The DNA of the CDR3 is TGTGCCAGTAGCACAGGGGGCTCTGGGGCCAACGTCCTGACTTTC. This rearrangement joins TRBV19 to TRBJ2-6, with 8 bases matching TRBD1. The CDR3 covers 15 residues. Trimming removed 6 bases from V and 0 bases from J; junction bases left unmatched: 1. CDR1 is LNHDA, CDR2 SQIVND, per germline (reference sequence).

This chain joins TRBV5-1 and TRBJ2-5, with 8 bases that match TRBD2. This CDR3 has 14 amino acids. Losses at the gene ends were 1 base for V and 9 bases for J; bases not matched to a gene: 8. Per the germline V gene, CDR1 is SGHRS and CDR2 is YFSETQ. The CDR3, as DNA: TGCGCCAGCAGCTTGCGAGCGGGGGTAGGGGCCCAGTACTTC. It specifies CASSLRAGVGAQYF. The full variable domain, with the rest looked up from reference TRBV5-1 and TRBJ2-5, is KAGVTQTPRYLIKTRGQQVTLSCSPISGHRSVSWYQQTPGQGLQFLFEYFSETQRNKGNFPGRFSGRQFSNSRSEMNVSTLELGDSALYLCASSLRAGVGAQYFGPGTRLLVL.

This sequence joins TRBV2 and TRBJ2-5, with TRBD2 identical over 14 bases. V was pared by 5 bases and J by 5 bases, with 7 bases of the junction left unmatched. The CDR3 is 16 residues long. Germline lookup yields CDR1 SNHLY and CDR2 FYNNEI. The CDR3 loop reads CASSLTRTSGRETQYF. CDR3 DNA: TGTGCCAGCAGTCTTACACGGACTAGCGGGAGGGAGACCCAGTACTTC.

The chain couples TRBV9 to TRBJ2-2; 8 bases match TRBD2. V lost 1 base and J lost 8; bases outside the gene matches: 7. CDR3 size: 15 residues. Germline-derived CDR1 and CDR2 are SGDLS and YYNGEE. CDR3 sequence reads: CASSVFGGGQGELFF. The CDR3 DNA sequence: TGTGCCAGCAGCGTATTCGGGGGGGGCCAGGGGGAGCTGTTTTTT.

The V gene is TRBV24-1, the J gene TRBJ2-2, with 9 nucleotides matching TRBD1. J was trimmed by 7 bases and V by 11 bases; bases with no gene match: 10. This CDR3 region has 14 residues. The germline V gene encodes CDR1 KGHDR and CDR2 SFDVKD. CDR3 region: CAIQKGQGYGELFF. The CDR3 DNA is TGTGCCATTCAGAAGGGACAGGGATACGGGGAGCTGTTTTTT.

The chain couples TRBV6-6 to TRBJ2-1; D not certain. This CDR3 has 12 amino acids. In germline, CDR1 is MNHNY, CDR2 SVGAGI (reference sequence). The germline V and J ends were trimmed by 4 bases and 7 bases, with 8 bases remaining between them. The CDR3 protein is CASSSLRNEQFF. The CDR3 bases are TGTGCCAGCAGTTCCTTACGGAATGAGCAGTTCTTC.

This clone has just a few counts. The junction departs from germline at one end; a sequencing error may be responsible. The chain employs TRBV7-8 and TRBJ1-2; 9 bases line up with TRBD1. The length of the CDR3 is 14 residues. CDR1 and CDR2 from the germline V gene are SGHVS and FQNEAQ. The CDR3, as DNA: TGTGCCAGCAGCTTAGGGTTGACAGGGGGACACGCGATCTTC. It translates to CASSLGLTGGHAIF.

V gene TRBV9 combines with J gene TRBJ1-2; D is unresolved. Germline V gene data show CDR1 as SGDLS and CDR2 as YYNGEE. The CDR3 length is 15 residues. The V gene lost 0 bases and the J gene lost 4 bases, with 13 bases spanning the gap. Written as DNA, the CDR3 is TGTGCCAGCAGCGTAGAGGCGGATACTCGCTATGGCTACACCTTC. Amino acids: CASSVEADTRYGYTF.

This clone was observed a few times. The J gene is TRBJ1-5, the V gene TRBV19, with 7 bases fitting TRBD1. This CDR3 has 15 residues. CDR1 and CDR2 (germline): LNHDA, SQIVND (reference sequence). V lost 3 bases and J lost 3; bases outside the gene matches: 5. CDR3 residues: CASSIEGQINQPQHF. The CDR3 DNA follows: TGTGCCAGTAGTATCGAGGGACAGATCAATCAGCCCCAGCATTTT.

The CDR3, as DNA: TGTGCCATCAGGAGGGGACCAATCACCGGGGAGCTGTTTTTT. Translating gives CAIRRGPITGELFF. The chain couples TRBV10-3 to TRBJ2-2; the D gene could be TRBD1 or TRBD2 (5 bases each). This CDR3 spans 14 amino acids. V was pared by 6 bases and J by 4 bases, with 12 bases between. CDR1 is ENHRY and CDR2 is SYGVKD in the germline V gene.